The rows below give T cell receptor beta chains drawn from one sample of a study of cytomegalovirus exposure and HLA in healthy donors. Data came from immunoSEQ multiplex PCR; TCRdb stores just in-frame clones and leaves some out. The data contain about 170,000 clones, approximately 85% of them singletons. What was sequenced was PBMCs. These receptors all come from a man aged 25-45 years in good health and CMV-seropositive. Each CDR3 is given with its conserved first and last residue. The order of the fields is clone size, J gene, V gene, CDR3 length, D gene, CDR3 protein, CDR3 DNA. The D gene is left open where the match is weak. A row's size may be missing; if present it is once, few, many or a size class.

.,TRBJ2-3,TRBV5-6,17,TRBD1,CASSSLLGTGGTDTQYF,TGTGCCAGCAGCTCGCTACTAGGGACAGGAGGCACAGATACGCAGTATTTT
.,TRBJ2-5,TRBV18,13,.,CASSPRTGETQYF,TGTGCCAGCTCACCACGTACAGGAGAGACCCAGTACTTC
.,TRBJ2-7,TRBV11-3,13,.,CASSLEMRGEQYF,TGTGCCAGCAGCTTAGAGATGAGAGGGGAGCAGTACTTC
.,TRBJ2-5,TRBV5-1,12,.,CASSSQKETQYF,TGCGCCAGCAGCTCGCAGAAAGAGACCCAGTACTTC
.,TRBJ2-7,TRBV16,15,TRBD1,CASSSISDRGQEQYF,TGTGCCAGCAGCTCAATCTCGGACAGGGGGCAAGAGCAGTACTTC
.,TRBJ2-1,TRBV4-1,17,TRBD1,CASSQDRGPSSYNEQFF,TGCGCCAGCAGCCAAGATAGGGGGCCCAGCTCCTACAATGAGCAGTTCTTC
.,TRBJ1-4,TRBV7-2,15,.,CASSPSRQINEKLFF,TGTGCCAGCAGCCCTTCACGACAGATAAATGAAAAACTGTTTTTT
few,TRBJ2-7,TRBV6-1,14,.,CAIRPQPDGYEQYF,TGTGCCATCAGGCCCCAGCCAGACGGGTACGAGCAGTACTTC
.,TRBJ1-1,TRBV5-1,14,.,CASSLVGGNTEAFF,TGCGCCAGCAGCTTGGTTGGAGGGAACACTGAAGCTTTCTTT
.,TRBJ1-2,TRBV29-1,12,.,CSVTDRLGGYTF,TGCAGCGTTACCGACAGGCTCGGGGGCTACACCTTC
few,TRBJ2-7,TRBV7-9,12,TRBD1,CSSSKQGYEQYF,TGTTCCAGCAGCAAACAGGGGTACGAGCAGTACTTC
.,TRBJ2-5,TRBV4-3,15,.,CASSQGHEVGETQYF,TGCGCCAGCAGCCAGGGACACGAGGTGGGAGAGACCCAGTACTTC
.,TRBJ2-1,TRBV6-5,14,.,CASSYQRPYNEQFF,TGTGCCAGCAGTTACCAGCGGCCGTACAATGAGCAGTTCTTC
.,TRBJ2-1,TRBV7-3,16,TRBD1,CASSPRTGTGYNEQFF,TGTGCCAGCAGCCCACGGACCGGGACAGGATACAATGAGCAGTTCTTC
.,TRBJ2-1,TRBV19,14,.,CASSIFDRDNEQFF,TGTGCCAGTAGTATTTTCGACAGAGACAATGAGCAGTTCTTC
few,TRBJ1-5,TRBV19,17,TRBD1,CASSILGTQGRKQPQHF,TGTGCCAGTAGTATACTCGGAACACAGGGGAGGAAACAGCCCCAGCATTTT
.,TRBJ2-1,TRBV14,14,.,CASSQEFQYNEQFF,TGTGCCAGCAGCCAGGAGTTCCAGTACAATGAGCAGTTCTTC
.,TRBJ2-5,TRBV7-2,14,.,CASSSYRAQETQYF,TGTGCCAGCAGCTCCTACAGGGCCCAAGAGACCCAGTACTTC
.,TRBJ1-1,TRBV9,15,.,CASSPFLTTNTEAFF,TGTGCCAGCAGCCCTTTTTTGACAACTAACACTGAAGCTTTCTTT
.,TRBJ1-3,TRBV4-1,12,.,CASSHGRDTIYF,TGCGCCAGCAGCCATGGGAGGGACACCATATATTTT
.,TRBJ1-5,TRBV7-2,14,.,CASSLGGGEWPQHF,TGTGCCAGCAGCTTAGGAGGGGGGGAATGGCCCCAGCATTTT
.,TRBJ2-2,TRBV19,16,.,CASRDTQRKNTGELFF,TGTGCCAGTAGGGACACACAACGGAAGAACACCGGGGAGCTGTTTTTT